Sequencing of this T cell receptor (beta chain) was carried out in a study of blood T cell repertoires in COVID-19. The CDR3 has 14 residues. The J segment lost 5 bases and the V segment lost 7 bases, leaving 5 bases of the junction unmatched. Germline V gene sequence: CDR1 WNHNN, CDR2 SYGVQD (reference sequence). Per the original data handling: Reference gene primer amplification yielded estimated nucleated cell counts. Only in-frame clones appear in the TCRdb table, and some are missing; sequencing was by immunoSEQ multiplex PCR. The DNA gave D and trimming, while V, J and clone size come from that table. The sample records under 45,000 clones, more than 80% being singletons.

V and J are TRBV10-1 and TRBJ2-1; TRBD1 agrees at 10 bases. The material sequenced was peripheral blood. The TCR comes from a man in his 60s with active or convalescent COVID-19. The CDR3 nucleotides read TGCGCCAGCAAGGGGACAGGGGCAGACAATGAGCAGTTCTTC. As protein: CASKGTGADNEQFF.